This record concerns one T cell receptor beta chain sequence. Libraries were prepared by immunoSEQ multiplex PCR; TCRdb keeps only in-frame clonotypes and omits some of them. This sample carries 60,000 to 70,000 clones, 86% of them seen once, and the ten largest clones take 16%. The sample originates from a study of blood T cell repertoires in COVID-19. With 2 bases clipped from V and 4 bases from J, the junction kept 5 bases outside the gene matches. Germline loops: CDR1 SGHTA, CDR2 FQGNSA. This CDR3 has 15 residues. Sequenced sample: peripheral blood. The rearrangement uses TRBV7-2 and TRBJ2-5; 9 nucleotides align to TRBD2. The sequence was collected from a middle-aged man with COVID-19, enrolled during active disease. The CDR3 DNA reads TGTGCCAGCAGCTTAATGGGACTAGCAGGAGAGACCCAGTACTTC. Protein: CASSLMGLAGETQYF.